These 25 T cell receptor beta chains were all obtained from the same sample, sequenced in a study of T-cell reconstitution after alpha-beta-depleted transplantation in children. A TCRbeta library incorporating unique molecular identifiers was prepared. TCRdb fed the PCR reads into MiXCR, producing one record per CDR3 protein. The sample shows a few hundred thousand distinct CDR3 sequences, approximately 42% of them seen only once. This specimen was PBMCs, taken before TCRalphabeta/CD19-depleted stem cell transplant. The receptors come from a girl aged 2 to 10 with aplastic anemia, due to receive a stem cell transplant.

The chain is built from TRBV12-3 or TRBV12-4 and TRBJ2-7, with 12 bases fitting TRBD2. CDR3 length: 16 amino acids. The V and J ends lost 8 bases and 7 bases, in that order; junction bases with no gene match: 15. The CDR3 is CASGRRRLAGVQEQYF. The CDR3 DNA reads TGTGCCAGCGGAAGGAGAAGACTAGCGGGAGTACAGGAGCAGTACTTC.

The chain employs TRBV5-5 and TRBJ2-1; TRBD2 matches at 8 bases. V trimming: 4 bases; J trimming: 10 bases; junction bases outside the gene matches: 10. This CDR3 is built from 14 residues. Germline CDR1 reads SGHKS; CDR2 reads YYEKEE (reference sequence). The CDR3 loop reads CASSPHTSGREQFF. Here the CDR3 DNA reads TGTGCCAGCAGCCCGCACACTAGCGGCAGGGAGCAGTTCTTC.

The chain employs TRBV7-3 and TRBJ2-3; 13 bases match TRBD2. The V gene end was trimmed by 5 bases and the J gene end by 6 bases; junction bases not matched to a gene: 11. CDR1 SGHTA and CDR2 FQGTGA come from the germline V gene. The CDR3 sequence is 17 residues long. CDR3 nucleotides: TGTGCCAGCAGCCCCCCGACTAGCGGGGGGCGACCGGATACGCAGTATTTT. Protein: CASSPPTSGGRPDTQYF.

The table lists this clonotype with a few counts. V usage is TRBV20-1 and J usage is TRBJ2-5, with a weak D call TRBD2 (5 bases). Germline assignment: CDR1 DFQATT and CDR2 SNEGSKA (reference sequence). CDR3 length equals 13 residues. Trimming removed 6 bases at V and 2 bases at J, with 13 bases between. The CDR3 loop reads CSAKRGRQETQYF. In DNA form, the CDR3 reads TGCAGTGCCAAAAGAGGGAGACAAGAGACCCAGTACTTC.

The V call is TRBV7-2, the J call TRBJ2-7; possible D gene TRBD2, 5 bases. Trimming cost V 1 base and J 0 bases, with 10 bases left between them. Germline-derived CDR1 and CDR2 are SGHTA and FQGNSA. The CDR3 contains 15 residues. The CDR3 sequence: CASSLGTFLSYEQYF. CDR3 in DNA: TGTGCCAGCAGCTTAGGGACTTTCCTCTCCTACGAGCAGTACTTC. The variable domain in full, with the rest retrieved from reference TRBV7-2 and TRBJ2-7, is GAGVSQSPSNKVTEKGKDVELRCDPISGHTALYWYRQSLGQGLEFLIYFQGNSAPDKSGLPSDRFSAERTGGSVSTLTIQRTQQEDSAVYLCASSLGTFLSYEQYFGPGTRLTVT.

This clonotype was seen repeatedly, ten times or more. The V call is TRBV5-5, the J call TRBJ2-7; D is ambiguous. V was cut by 3 bases and J by 3 bases, with 13 bases left in between. Per the germline V gene, CDR1 is SGHKS and CDR2 is YYEKEE (reference sequence). The CDR3 covers 14 residues. The CDR3, as DNA: TGTGCCAGCAGCTGGAGTGGGCCCCGCTACGAGCAGTACTTC. It yields the protein CASSWSGPRYEQYF. Complete variable domain (other parts from reference TRBV5-5 and TRBJ2-7): DAGVTQSPTHLIKTRGQQVTLRCSPISGHKSVSWYQQVLGQGPQFIFQYYEKEERGRGNFPDRFSARQFPNYSSELNVNALLLGDSALYLCASSWSGPRYEQYFGPGTRLTVT.

This clonotype was counted many times. The chain combines TRBV7-2 with TRBJ1-2, with 7 bases fitting TRBD1. CDR3 length equals 14 residues. V lost 3 bases, J lost 1 base, and 2 bases stayed unmatched. CDR1 is SGHTA, CDR2 FQGNSA, per germline. The CDR3 DNA sequence: TGTGCCAGCAGCTTTGGGACAGTTAACTATGGCTACACCTTC. Translation gives CASSFGTVNYGYTF. Based on the CDR3 plus reference TRBV7-2 and TRBJ1-2, the full variable domain is GAGVSQSPSNKVTEKGKDVELRCDPISGHTALYWYRQSLGQGLEFLIYFQGNSAPDKSGLPSDRFSAERTGGSVSTLTIQRTQQEDSAVYLCASSFGTVNYGYTFGSGTRLTVV.

This clonotype came up once. This chain joins TRBV20-1 and TRBJ2-3; unclear D gene. This CDR3 has 11 residues. Trimming shortened V by 3 bases and J by 3 bases, and 4 bases separated the two germline ends. The germline V gene encodes CDR1 DFQATT and CDR2 SNEGSKA (reference sequence). The CDR3 region is CSARQTDTQYF. In DNA, the CDR3 is TGCAGTGCTAGGCAGACAGATACGCAGTATTTT.

This clonotype was observed a few times. The V call is TRBV12-3 or TRBV12-4, the J call TRBJ2-5; 11 bases agree with TRBD1. V trimming: 6 bases; J trimming: 5 bases; junction bases outside the gene matches: 17. The CDR3 runs 18 residues. The CDR3 sequence is CASSQNLYGTGGSETQYF. CDR3 sequence (DNA): TGTGCCAGCAGCCAGAACCTATACGGGACAGGGGGATCCGAGACCCAGTACTTC.

This clonotype appeared a few times. This rearrangement joins TRBV20-1 to TRBJ2-5, with D unresolved. Trimming cost V 5 bases and J 3 bases, with 7 bases left between them. This CDR3 contains 11 residues. Germline V gene lookup returns CDR1 DFQATT and CDR2 SNEGSKA (reference sequence). CDR3 amino acids: CSALREETQYF. In DNA form, the CDR3 reads TGCAGTGCTCTCCGGGAAGAGACCCAGTACTTC.

This clonotype was seen many times. This rearrangement joins TRBV20-1 to TRBJ2-2; D gene ambiguous. The CDR3 covers 16 residues. V was trimmed by 5 bases and J by 3 bases, leaving 19 bases between them. Germline CDR1 DFQATT, CDR2 SNEGSKA (reference sequence). The CDR3 coding sequence is TGCAGTGCTCCAGGCTATTTAGGATATGACACCGGGGAGCTGTTTTTT. Translated: CSAPGYLGYDTGELFF.

This rearrangement joins TRBV6-5 to TRBJ1-3; 8 nucleotides line up with TRBD1. The CDR3 sequence is 12 residues long. The trim removed 5 bases at V and 12 bases at J, leaving 6 bases unmatched. The germline V gene encodes CDR1 MNHEY and CDR2 SVGAGI. The CDR3 coding sequence is TGTGCCAGCAGTCCGCGGACAGGGAACATATATTTT. Translation: CASSPRTGNIYF.

This clonotype was recorded many times. The gene calls are TRBV5-1 and TRBJ2-2, with 11 positions matching TRBD2. V was clipped by 1 base and J by 1 base; unmatched bases: 3. There are 17 residues in the CDR3. The germline V gene encodes CDR1 SGHRS and CDR2 YFSETQ. Written as DNA, the CDR3 is TGCGCCAGCAGCTTGTCACTAGCGGGGGAGAACACCGGGGAGCTGTTTTTT. This translates into CASSLSLAGENTGELFF.

This clonotype was detected ten times or more. The J gene is TRBJ2-6, the V gene TRBV6-1, with D tentatively TRBD2 (5 bases). The germline V and J ends were trimmed by 8 bases and 1 base, with 12 bases remaining between them. The CDR3 runs to 15 residues. The germline gives CDR1 MNHNS, CDR2 SASEGT. The CDR3 is CASLDPGSGANVLTF. CDR3 coding DNA: TGTGCCAGCCTCGATCCGGGATCTGGGGCCAACGTCCTGACTTTC.

The chain links TRBV4-3 to TRBJ2-1; 9 bases map to TRBD2. Germline V gene data show CDR1 as LGHNA and CDR2 as YSLEER. The CDR3 contains 17 residues. V was pared by 0 bases and J by 0 bases, with 3 bases of the junction left unmatched. The CDR3 bases are TGCGCCAGCAGCCAAGACCGGACTAGCGACTCCTACAATGAGCAGTTCTTC. Translation: CASSQDRTSDSYNEQFF.

CDR3 amino acids: CASQRTGRPDTQYF. The CDR3 nucleotides are TGTGCCAGTCAGCGGACAGGAAGGCCAGATACGCAGTATTTT. The V gene is TRBV19, the J gene TRBJ2-3, with 7 bases matching TRBD1. The CDR3 spans 14 residues. Germline V lookup: CDR1 LNHDA, CDR2 SQIVND (reference sequence). The J segment lost 4 bases and the V segment lost 8 bases, leaving 9 bases of the junction unmatched.

In its sample, this clonotype was seen many times. This chain uses TRBV5-5 with TRBJ2-1; no definite D call. V lost 6 bases and J lost 0, with 10 bases in between. Looked up from germline, CDR1 is SGHKS and CDR2 is YYEKEE (reference sequence). The CDR3 covers 14 residues. This CDR3 reads CASNRVGSYNEQFF. CDR3 sequence (DNA): TGTGCCAGCAACCGGGTAGGCTCCTACAATGAGCAGTTCTTC.

The sample holds a few counts of this clonotype. The V and J genes are TRBV28 and TRBJ2-7, with TRBD2 matching over 8 bases. V lost 5 bases to trimming and J lost 0 bases; unmatched junction nucleotides: 18. Looked up from germline, CDR1 is MDHEN and CDR2 is SYDVKM. The CDR3 contains 19 residues. This chain's CDR3 is CASSTLDGRETSFSYEQYF. CDR3 DNA: TGTGCCAGCAGTACCCTTGACGGGAGGGAAACTTCCTTCTCCTACGAGCAGTACTTC. The whole variable domain, remainder taken from reference TRBV28 and TRBJ2-7, is DVKVTQSSRYLVKRTGEKVFLECVQDMDHENMFWYRQDPGLGLRLIYFSYDVKMKEKGDIPEGYSVSREKKERFSLILESASTNQTSMYLCASSTLDGRETSFSYEQYFGPGTRLTVT.

This clonotype has more than one count but fewer than ten. The V and J genes are TRBV9 and TRBJ2-5; 7 bases agree with TRBD2. There are 15 residues in the CDR3. V was pared by 2 bases and J by 2 bases, with 6 bases of the junction left unmatched. Germline CDR1 reads SGDLS; CDR2 reads YYNGEE. In nucleotides, the CDR3 is TGTGCCAGCAGCGTTTCCGGGACTACACAAGAGACCCAGTACTTC. Translated: CASSVSGTTQETQYF. Full variable domain (rest looked up from reference TRBV9 and TRBJ2-5): DSGVTQTPKHLITATGQRVTLRCSPRSGDLSVYWYQQSLDQGLQFLIQYYNGEERAKGNILERFSAQQFPDLHSELNLSSLELGDSALYFCASSVSGTTQETQYFGPGTRLLVL.

The chain links TRBV10-3 to TRBJ2-1, with D perhaps TRBD2 (6 bases). V lost 2 bases to trimming and J lost 0 bases, with 20 bases between them. The germline V gene has CDR1 ENHRY and CDR2 SYGVKD. The CDR3 has 19 amino acids. The CDR3: CAISETSRNLLSSYNEQFF. CDR3 bases: TGTGCCATCAGTGAGACTAGCCGCAACCTTCTAAGCTCCTACAATGAGCAGTTCTTC.

The rearrangement uses TRBV20-1 and TRBJ2-7; D ambiguous. V was clipped by 0 bases and J by 5 bases, with 11 bases between them. The CDR3 sequence is 13 residues long. Germline CDR1 and CDR2: DFQATT and SNEGSKA (reference sequence). The CDR3 region is CSAREGSFHEQYF. The CDR3 nucleotides read TGCAGTGCTAGAGAGGGATCCTTCCACGAGCAGTACTTC.

This chain joins TRBV7-6 and TRBJ1-2, with no clear D. CDR3 length equals 14 residues. With 5 bases removed from V and 0 bases from J, the gap between germline ends came to 10 bases. Germline assignment: CDR1 SGHVS and CDR2 FNYEAQ. CDR3 bases: TGTGCCAGCAGCCCCGGTGGCGCTAACTATGGCTACACCTTC. Its protein is CASSPGGANYGYTF.

This clonotype was observed many times. The CDR3 loop reads CASSAQGDTQYF. DNA of the CDR3: TGTGCCAGCTCGGCACAGGGGGATACGCAGTATTTT. V gene TRBV18 combines with J gene TRBJ2-3, with 7 bases lining up with TRBD1. Germline lookup yields CDR1 KGHSH and CDR2 LQKENI. This CDR3 has 12 amino acids. V trimming: 6 bases; J trimming: 6 bases; junction bases outside the gene matches: 3.

The chain links TRBV7-9 to TRBJ2-7; possibly TRBD1 for D (5 bases). Trimming left V 1 base short and J 6 bases short, with 10 bases between. The CDR3 is made up of 13 amino acids. Germline CDR1 reads SEHNR; CDR2 reads FQNEAQ (reference sequence). The CDR3 reads CASSLEYTGEQYF. The CDR3 bases are TGTGCCAGCAGCTTAGAGTATACAGGCGAGCAGTACTTC.

V is TRBV12-3 or TRBV12-4 and J is TRBJ2-3; a weak D match, TRBD2 (7 bases). Trimming shortened V by 3 bases and J by 5 bases, and 15 bases separated the two germline ends. The CDR3 extends over 15 amino acids. The CDR3 DNA reads as TGTGCCAGCAGTTTGGCGGGGGCCGGAGGAGATACGCAGTATTTT. Translation gives CASSLAGAGGDTQYF.